The 27 T cell receptor beta chains in this list originate from one sample, sequenced in a study of T cells in Graves' hyperthyroidism and ophthalmopathy. RNA transcripts gave rise to amplified TCR beta CDR3 regions. During a first-round RT-PCR of the TCR CDR3, the HTBI primer set was used. One entry per CDR3 protein, called by TCRdb with MiXCR from the multiplex PCR reads. This table has around 580,000 distinct CDR3 sequences, approximately 16% appearing once. The specimen was blood. The receptor set was obtained from a woman under 30 with Graves' hyperthyroidism.

This clonotype came up many times. The V gene is TRBV12-3 or TRBV12-4, the J gene TRBJ2-3; 12 positions agree with TRBD2. The CDR3 extends over 18 amino acids. Unmatched junction bases numbered 5, after V lost 0 bases and J lost 1 base. The CDR3 loop is CASSLAILAGGGTDTQYF. DNA of the CDR3: TGTGCCAGCAGTTTAGCGATACTAGCGGGGGGCGGCACAGATACGCAGTATTTT.

The chain joins TRBV5-1 to TRBJ2-5; 7 bases are shared with TRBD2. Trimming cost V 1 base and J 4 bases; bases outside gene matches: 4. Germline values: CDR1 SGHRS, CDR2 YFSETQ. This CDR3 has 14 residues. The CDR3 spells CASSLTASGETQYF. In DNA, the CDR3 is TGCGCCAGCAGCTTGACCGCTAGCGGAGAGACCCAGTACTTC.

This clonotype has at least ten counts. The chain combines TRBV20-1 with TRBJ2-7, with D uncertain. V lost 6 bases and J 3 bases, leaving 12 bases between the germline ends. The V gene's germline CDR1 is DFQATT and CDR2 SNEGSKA (reference sequence). The CDR3 has 12 amino acids. The CDR3 loop is CSADASSYEQYF. The CDR3 DNA reads as TGCAGTGCGGACGCCAGTAGCTACGAGCAGTACTTC.

In its sample, this clonotype was seen many times. The rearrangement uses TRBV6-1 and TRBJ2-1, with 8 bases that match TRBD2. This CDR3 contains 14 residues. With V trimmed by 5 bases and J by 3 bases, 3 bases remained unmatched. Germline CDR1 and CDR2: MNHNS and SASEGT. The CDR3 protein is CASSYSGNYNEQFF. In DNA form, the CDR3 reads TGTGCCAGCAGTTATAGCGGGAACTACAATGAGCAGTTCTTC.

This clonotype was detected only a few times. The rearrangement uses TRBV10-2 and TRBJ1-6; D might be TRBD1 (6 bases). Germline-derived CDR1 and CDR2 are WSHSY and SAAADI. V was pared by 3 bases and J by 7 bases, with 13 bases between. The CDR3 sequence is 15 residues long. The CDR3 region has the DNA TGCGCCAGCAGTGAATTCGGACAGCCAAATTCACCCCTCCACTTT. Its translation: CASSEFGQPNSPLHF.

The gene calls are TRBV30 and TRBJ2-2, with unresolved D. Germline loops: CDR1 GTSNPN, CDR2 SVGIG (reference sequence). The V end lost 4 bases, the J end lost 1 base, and 10 bases lay between the germline ends. CDR3 length: 14 amino acids. The CDR3 DNA follows: TGTGCCTGGACCGTTCTAGAGAACACCGGGGAGCTGTTTTTT. This translates into CAWTVLENTGELFF.

This clonotype was detected only a few times. The chain couples TRBV6-1 to TRBJ2-5; 8 bases align to TRBD2. With 6 bases clipped from V and 8 bases from J, the junction kept 14 bases outside the gene matches. The germline V gene encodes CDR1 MNHNS and CDR2 SASEGT. The CDR3 runs to 15 residues. The CDR3 loop is CASRLAVERKSTQYF. The CDR3 bases are TGTGCCAGCAGACTAGCGGTTGAACGGAAAAGTACCCAGTACTTC.

This clonotype has a count of ten or more. V usage is TRBV29-1 and J usage is TRBJ2-7, with 12 bases aligning to TRBD1. J gave up 5 bases and V 6 bases, and 5 bases lay outside the gene matches. CDR3 length: 13 amino acids. CDR1 and CDR2 from the germline V gene are SQVTM and ANQGSEA. The chain's CDR3 is CSVGGQGANEQYF. Written as DNA, the CDR3 is TGCAGCGTGGGGGGACAGGGGGCCAACGAGCAGTACTTC.

This clonotype was recorded a few times. This CDR3 is missing its conserved last phenylalanine or tryptophan, likely due to a read error. The chain recombines TRBV12-3 or TRBV12-4 with TRBJ1-6; D is unclear. Trimming took off 6 bases at V and 13 bases at J, with 13 bases between the two ends. The CDR3 consists of 12 residues. CDR3 nucleotides: TGTGCCAGCAGGGAGGCCGTCCTCCCCCTCCACCTT. Encoded protein: CASREAVLPLHL.

In its sample, this clonotype was seen a few times. The rearrangement links TRBV11-2 to TRBJ2-2; D gene unclear. Germline V gives CDR1 SGHAT, CDR2 FQNNGV. V lost 4 bases and J 2 bases, leaving 17 bases between the germline ends. The CDR3 runs to 17 residues. The CDR3, as DNA: TGTGCCAGCAGCTCGCCCCGGGTTGTTGTAAACACCGGGGAGCTGTTTTTT. It specifies CASSSPRVVVNTGELFF.

This clonotype was seen many times. The genes are TRBV28 and TRBJ1-5; D might be TRBD1 (5 bases). CDR1 and CDR2 from the germline V gene are MDHEN and SYDVKM. This CDR3 comprises 15 residues. Trimming left V 6 bases short and J 4 bases short, with 16 bases between. The CDR3 nucleotides read TGTGCCAGCAGCGGGCGATCAGGGCTGAATCAGCCCCAGCATTTT. It codes for CASSGRSGLNQPQHF.

The chain employs TRBV15 and TRBJ1-4, with 7 bases aligning to TRBD1. V shed 0 bases, J shed 7 bases, and the junction held 8 bases outside the gene matches. CDR3 length: 16 residues. CDR1 and CDR2 (germline): LNHNV, YYDKDF (reference sequence). This CDR3 is CATSRDHLQGVEKLFF. DNA for the CDR3: TGTGCCACCAGCAGAGATCATCTGCAGGGGGTTGAAAAACTGTTTTTT. The full variable domain, completed using reference TRBV15 and TRBJ1-4, is DAMVIQNPRYQVTQFGKPVTLSCSQTLNHNVMYWYQQKSSQAPKLLFHYYDKDFNNEADTPDNFQSRRPNTSFCFLDIRSPGLGDTAMYLCATSRDHLQGVEKLFFGSGTQLSVL.

This clonotype was recorded many times. The V gene is TRBV20-1, the J gene TRBJ2-1; 7 bases fit TRBD1. This CDR3 contains 13 residues. The germline CDR1 and CDR2 sequences are DFQATT and SNEGSKA (reference sequence). V lost 8 bases and J lost 7; bases outside the gene matches: 11. CDR3 in amino acids: CSTGRGQVNEQFF. Here the CDR3 DNA reads TGCAGTACCGGAAGGGGGCAGGTGAATGAGCAGTTCTTC.

About this clonotype itself: One end of the junction varies from germline; a read error may be responsible. V gene TRBV5-1 combines with J gene TRBJ2-1; no definite D call. The CDR3 is 13 residues long. CDR1 and CDR2 from the germline V gene are SGHRS and YFSETQ. DNA for the CDR3: TGTGCCAGCAGCGTACCCGAAAGGAATGAGCAGTTCTTC. Its translation is CASSVPERNEQFF. The full variable domain, with the rest looked up from reference TRBV5-1 and TRBJ2-1, is KAGVTQTPRYLIKTRGQQVTLSCSPISGHRSVSWYQQTPGQGLQFLFEYFSETQRNKGNFPGRFSGRQFSNSRSEMNVSTLELGDSALYLCASSVPERNEQFFGPGTRLTVL.

This clonotype occurred a few times. This chain joins TRBV5-1 and TRBJ1-1; 12 bases agree with TRBD1. V lost 4 bases and J lost 5; bases outside the gene matches: 9. Germline V gene data show CDR1 as SGHRS and CDR2 as YFSETQ. The CDR3 sequence is 16 residues long. The CDR3 region is CASSRGTGGEGTEAFF. The CDR3, as DNA: TGCGCCAGCAGCCGGGGGACAGGGGGCGAGGGTACTGAAGCTTTCTTT.

In this sample, this clonotype turned up many times. In DNA, the CDR3 is TGCGCCAGCAGCTCTCTTCCAGGGAAGGACACTGAAGCTTTCTTT. It specifies CASSSLPGKDTEAFF. The rearrangement links TRBV5-1 to TRBJ1-1, with D perhaps TRBD1 (5 bases). Trimming took off 3 bases at V and 3 bases at J, with 15 bases between the two ends. Germline values: CDR1 SGHRS, CDR2 YFSETQ. The CDR3 length is 15 residues.

Only a few counts were recorded for this clonotype. CDR3 amino acids: CASSPPGQGPNTEAFF. Here the CDR3 DNA reads TGTGCCAGCAGCCCGCCGGGACAGGGTCCGAACACTGAAGCTTTCTTT. The chain links TRBV7-9 to TRBJ1-1; TRBD1 matches 9 bases. This CDR3 has 16 residues. Germline V gives CDR1 SEHNR, CDR2 FQNEAQ (reference sequence). The V and J ends lost 5 bases and 1 base, in that order; junction bases with no gene match: 8.

At least ten counts were recorded for this clonotype. The J gene is TRBJ2-7, the V gene TRBV6-1, with no clear D. Germline CDR1 reads MNHNS; CDR2 reads SASEGT. Between the trimmed V and J ends, which lost 5 bases and 5 bases, there was a span of 10 bases. This CDR3 is 12 amino acids long. CDR3 DNA: TGTGCCAGCAGTCCGAGAATAAACGAGCAGTACTTC. Translated: CASSPRINEQYF.

This clonotype was found many times. The chain is built from TRBV7-2 and TRBJ2-7; 13 positions match TRBD2. The CDR3 length is 17 residues. V trimming: 2 bases; J trimming: 2 bases; junction bases outside the gene matches: 6. Germline values: CDR1 SGHTA, CDR2 FQGNSA. The CDR3 DNA reads as TGTGCCAGCAGCTTAACCCGACTAGCGGGAGGCACCTACGAGCAGTACTTC. This translates into CASSLTRLAGGTYEQYF.

This clonotype came up many times. The chain joins TRBV5-1 to TRBJ1-1; tentative D call: TRBD1 (5 bases). Deletions cut 2 bases from V and 0 bases from J, with 11 bases between. In germline, CDR1 is SGHRS, CDR2 YFSETQ. CDR3 size: 15 residues. The CDR3 is CASSFADNMNTEAFF. CDR3 nucleotides: TGCGCCAGCAGCTTTGCGGACAACATGAACACTGAAGCTTTCTTT. The whole variable domain, remainder taken from reference TRBV5-1 and TRBJ1-1, is KAGVTQTPRYLIKTRGQQVTLSCSPISGHRSVSWYQQTPGQGLQFLFEYFSETQRNKGNFPGRFSGRQFSNSRSEMNVSTLELGDSALYLCASSFADNMNTEAFFGQGTRLTVV.

This clonotype was detected many times. V and J are TRBV7-6 and TRBJ2-7, with D unresolved. This CDR3 spans 15 amino acids. The V and J ends lost 1 base and 5 bases respectively, with 15 bases between them. In germline, CDR1 is SGHVS, CDR2 FNYEAQ. Written as DNA, the CDR3 is TGTGCCAGCAGCTTAGGTTTCGCGGCGTCGGACGAGCAGTACTTC. Residues: CASSLGFAASDEQYF.

There are a few counts of this clonotype. The chain joins TRBV11-2 to TRBJ2-2, with 10 bases lining up with TRBD2. V shed 4 bases and J 6 bases; nucleotides not matched to a gene: 8. Germline-derived CDR1 and CDR2 are SGHAT and FQNNGV. The CDR3 totals 16 residues. The CDR3 loop is CASSYSSGSDSGELFF. The CDR3 DNA is TGTGCCAGCAGCTACTCTAGCGGGAGCGACTCCGGGGAGCTGTTTTTT.

This clonotype was found a few times. V is TRBV3-1 and J is TRBJ2-5; 7 bases align to TRBD2. The germline V gene has CDR1 LGHDT and CDR2 YNNKEL (reference sequence). This CDR3 is 14 amino acids long. Trimming took 4 bases from V and 5 from J; bases not matched to a gene: 7. The CDR3 is CASSRRLALETQYF. The DNA of the CDR3 is TGTGCCAGCAGCCGCCGACTAGCTTTGGAGACCCAGTACTTC.

To note about this clonotype: Being one base from a much bigger clone, this may be a read error. Here the CDR3 reads CASASGTSGSGSYNEQYF. The CDR3 region has the DNA TGTGCCAGCGCTTCCGGGACTAGCGGGTCTGGATCCTACAATGAGCAGTACTTC. The chain is built from TRBV11-2 and TRBJ2-1; the match to TRBD2 covers 12 bases. The J call is in doubt because the DNA end fits TRBJ2-7 better. Looked up from germline, CDR1 is SGHAT and CDR2 is FQNNGV. The CDR3 runs 18 residues.

This clonotype was seen at least ten times. As DNA, the CDR3 is TGTGCCAGCAGTACCCGGGGGTACAGCACAGATACGCAGTATTTT. Its protein is CASSTRGYSTDTQYF. The chain combines TRBV2 with TRBJ2-3, with D maybe TRBD2 (6 bases). The CDR3 covers 15 residues. Germline V gene data show CDR1 as SNHLY and CDR2 as FYNNEI. V was pared by 5 bases and J by 0 bases, with 12 bases between.

In this sample, this clonotype turned up many times. V gene TRBV11-3 combines with J gene TRBJ2-2; TRBD1 or TRBD2 may be the D gene (5 bases each). The CDR3 is made up of 16 amino acids. V gave up 3 bases and J gave up 1 base, with 12 bases separating them. Germline V gene data show CDR1 as SGHNT and CDR2 as YENEEA. The CDR3 DNA sequence: TGTGCCAGCAGCTTCAGAGGGACGTTGAACACCGGGGAGCTGTTTTTT. Protein product: CASSFRGTLNTGELFF.

This clonotype was counted many times. V is TRBV7-6 and J is TRBJ2-5, with 7 nucleotides matching TRBD1. Germline CDR1 SGHVS, CDR2 FNYEAQ. The CDR3 consists of 15 residues. J was trimmed by 3 bases and V by 3 bases; bases with no gene match: 7. The CDR3 coding sequence is TGTGCCAGCAGCTTGGGGGTTCAGGGGGAAGAGACCCAGTACTTC. Translated, it gives CASSLGVQGEETQYF.